This T cell receptor (beta chain) appears in the sequencing data of a study of OX40 agonist ivuxolimab in advanced cancers. Blood got drawn at baseline, again on cycle 4 day 1, and then on cycle 7 day 1. The table came from immunoSEQ multiplex PCR; TCRdb's copy has only in-frame clones and leaves some out. This sample has around 58,000 clones, with around 87% found just once. General study results and limits: At 0.1 to 3.0 mg/kg, CD4+ and CD8+ blood T cells expanded clonally by week 6. Compared with others, partial responders at 0.1-3.0 mg/kg displayed clonal expansion among the lowest. Also present in some nonresponders was a low level of normalized T-cell clonal expansion.

Details on this clone: Its antigen is as yet unknown.

The CDR3 totals 14 residues. Germline V gene lookup returns CDR1 SGHTA and CDR2 FQGNSA. V lost 2 bases and J 6 bases, leaving 10 bases between the germline ends. The origin of this receptor is an adult with an advanced solid tumor such as melanoma, head and neck, liver or kidney cancer. V gene TRBV7-2 combines with J gene TRBJ2-2; D remains ambiguous. The sequencing here drew on CD4+ or CD8+ T cells sorted from blood, taken in a trial of the OX40 agonist ivuxolimab. Here the CDR3 DNA reads TGTGCCAGCAGCTTATCCCGCACCCCCGGGGAGCTGTTTTTT. It yields the protein CASSLSRTPGELFF.